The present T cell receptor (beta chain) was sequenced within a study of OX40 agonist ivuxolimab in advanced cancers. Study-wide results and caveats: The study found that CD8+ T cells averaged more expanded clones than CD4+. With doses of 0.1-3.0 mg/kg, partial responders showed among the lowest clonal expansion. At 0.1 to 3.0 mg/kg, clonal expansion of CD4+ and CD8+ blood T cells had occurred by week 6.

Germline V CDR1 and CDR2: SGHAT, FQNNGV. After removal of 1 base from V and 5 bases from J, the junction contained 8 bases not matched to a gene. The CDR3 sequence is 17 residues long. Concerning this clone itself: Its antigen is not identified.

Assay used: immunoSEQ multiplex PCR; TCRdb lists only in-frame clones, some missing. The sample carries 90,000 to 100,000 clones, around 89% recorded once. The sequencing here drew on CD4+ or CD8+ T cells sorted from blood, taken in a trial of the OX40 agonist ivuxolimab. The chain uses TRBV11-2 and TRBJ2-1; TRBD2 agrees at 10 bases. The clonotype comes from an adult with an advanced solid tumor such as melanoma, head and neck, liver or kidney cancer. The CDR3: CASSLGAFGLADNEQFF. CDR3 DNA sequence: TGTGCCAGCAGCTTAGGGGCCTTCGGACTAGCGGACAATGAGCAGTTCTTC. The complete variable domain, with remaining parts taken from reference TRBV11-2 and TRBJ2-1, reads EAGVAQSPRYKIIEKRQSVAFWCNPISGHATLYWYQQILGQGPKLLIQFQNNGVVDDSQLPKDRFSAERLKGVDSTLKIQPAKLEDSAVYLCASSLGAFGLADNEQFFGPGTRLTVL.